This TCR beta chain was sequenced in a study of OX40 agonist ivuxolimab in advanced cancers. In the study overall: Patients got intravenous ivuxolimab at 0.01 to 10 mg/kg every 2 weeks. Three patients showed partial responses: one hepatocellular carcinoma and two cutaneous melanoma cases. A history of anti-PD-1, anti-PD-L1 or anti-CTLA-4 therapy was acceptable, and roughly 40% had some.

Repertoires were generated with immunoSEQ multiplex PCR, while TCRdb's copy carries only in-frame clones and drops some. The sample contains about 66,000 clones, roughly nine tenths of which appear only once. CDR3 length: 14 residues. CDR1 and CDR2 (germline): SGHDT, YYEEEE. Trimming took off 0 bases at V and 4 bases at J, with 11 bases between the two ends. The chain couples TRBV5-6 to TRBJ2-7, with D unresolved. The TCR comes from an adult with an advanced solid tumor such as melanoma, head and neck, liver or kidney cancer. The sequencing here drew on CD4+ or CD8+ T cells sorted from blood, taken in a trial of the OX40 agonist ivuxolimab. CDR3 region: CASSLEEQNYEQYF. The CDR3 coding sequence is TGTGCCAGCAGCTTGGAAGAACAGAATTACGAGCAGTACTTC.